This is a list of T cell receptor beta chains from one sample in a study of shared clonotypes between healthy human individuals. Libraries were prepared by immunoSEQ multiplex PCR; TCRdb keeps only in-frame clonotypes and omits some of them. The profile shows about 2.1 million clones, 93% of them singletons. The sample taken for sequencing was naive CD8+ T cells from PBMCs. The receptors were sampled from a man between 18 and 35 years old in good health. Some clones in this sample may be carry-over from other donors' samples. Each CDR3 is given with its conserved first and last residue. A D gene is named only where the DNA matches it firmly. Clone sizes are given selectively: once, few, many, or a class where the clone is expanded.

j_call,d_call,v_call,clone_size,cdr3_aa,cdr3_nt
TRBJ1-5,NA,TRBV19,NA,CASSIMEGNNQPQHF,TGTGCCAGTAGTATCATGGAAGGTAACAATCAGCCCCAGCATTTT
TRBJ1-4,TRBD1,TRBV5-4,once,CASSRTTGGDEKLFF,TGTGCCAGCAGTCGGACTACAGGGGGGGATGAAAAACTGTTTTTT
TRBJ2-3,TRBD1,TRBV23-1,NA,CASSQSLRDRGKKSTDTQYF,TGCGCCAGCAGTCAATCCCTCCGGGACAGGGGAAAGAAGAGCACAGATACGCAGTATTTT
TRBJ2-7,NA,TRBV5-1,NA,CASSLGQGFDYEQYF,TGCGCCAGCAGCTTGGGGCAGGGGTTTGACTACGAGCAGTACTTC
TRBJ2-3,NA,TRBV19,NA,CASSTEQYTQYF,TGTGCCAGTAGTACCGAACAGTATACGCAGTATTTT
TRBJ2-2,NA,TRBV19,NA,CASSFLGELFF,TGTGCCAGTAGCTTCCTCGGGGAGCTGTTTTTT
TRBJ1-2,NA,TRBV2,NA,CASSVKSRDRANYGYTF,TGTGCCAGCAGTGTAAAGTCCCGGGACCGTGCTAACTATGGCTACACCTTC
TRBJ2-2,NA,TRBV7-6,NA,CASSPPGGGPNTGELFF,TGTGCCAGCAGCCCCCCCGGTGGCGGCCCTAACACCGGGGAGCTGTTTTTT
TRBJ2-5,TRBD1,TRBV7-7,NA,CASSAGTVVRETQYF,TGTGCCAGCAGCGCTGGGACAGTGGTTCGAGAGACCCAGTACTTC
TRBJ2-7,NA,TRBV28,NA,CASSLAGDTYEQYF,TGTGCCAGCAGTTTAGCGGGGGACACCTACGAGCAGTACTTC
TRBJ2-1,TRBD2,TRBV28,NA,CASSPLAGVKNEQFF,TGTGCCAGCTCCCCTTTAGCGGGAGTCAAGAATGAGCAGTTCTTC
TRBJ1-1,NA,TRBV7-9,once,CASSPKLQTNTEAFF,TGTGCCAGCAGCCCGAAGCTACAGACGAACACTGAAGCTTTCTTT
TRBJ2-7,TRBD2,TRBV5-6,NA,CASSLGRGGYEQYF,TGTGCCAGCAGCTTGGGGCGGGGGGGCTACGAGCAGTACTTC
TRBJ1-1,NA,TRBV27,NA,CASSFAATGSAFF,TGTGCCAGCAGTTTCGCCGCGACAGGTTCGGCTTTCTTT
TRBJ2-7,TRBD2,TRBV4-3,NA,CASSPGGLYEQYF,TGCGCCAGCAGCCCGGGGGGGCTCTACGAGCAGTACTTC
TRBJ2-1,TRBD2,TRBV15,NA,CATLAGSSYNEQFF,TGTGCCACCCTAGCGGGGAGCTCCTACAATGAGCAGTTCTTC
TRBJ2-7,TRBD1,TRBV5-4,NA,CASSPDRRYEQYF,TGTGCCAGCAGCCCGGACAGGCGGTACGAGCAGTACTTC
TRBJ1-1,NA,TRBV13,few,CASSLQIRGTEAFF,TGTGCCAGCAGCTTACAAATCAGGGGAACTGAAGCTTTCTTT
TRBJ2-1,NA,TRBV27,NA,CASSLNVAREGQFF,TGTGCCAGCAGTTTAAATGTAGCGAGAGAGGGGCAGTTCTTC
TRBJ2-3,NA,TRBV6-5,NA,CASSSRVSTDTQYF,TGTGCCAGCAGTTCCAGGGTTAGCACAGATACGCAGTATTTT
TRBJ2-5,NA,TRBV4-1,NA,CASSPTPPGAGAETQYF,TGCGCCAGCAGCCCTACCCCCCCGGGGGCAGGGGCAGAGACCCAGTACTTC
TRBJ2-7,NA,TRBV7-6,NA,CASSSDWGSGYEQYF,TGTGCCAGCAGCTCCGATTGGGGCTCGGGATACGAGCAGTACTTC
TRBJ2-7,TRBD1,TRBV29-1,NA,CSVLGTGVYEQYF,TGCAGCGTTTTGGGGACAGGGGTTTACGAGCAGTACTTC
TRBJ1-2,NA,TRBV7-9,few,CASSLGGRYGYTF,TGTGCCAGCAGCTTAGGAGGCCGCTATGGCTACACCTTC
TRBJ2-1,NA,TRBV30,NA,CAWSLDTYNEQFF,TGTGCCTGGAGTTTGGACACCTACAATGAGCAGTTCTTC
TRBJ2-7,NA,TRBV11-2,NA,CASTSPGGTYEQYF,TGTGCCAGCACCAGTCCGGGCGGCACCTACGAGCAGTACTTC
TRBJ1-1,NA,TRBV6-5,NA,CASSYVRNRVGTEAFF,TGTGCCAGCAGTTACGTCAGGAACAGGGTAGGGACTGAAGCTTTCTTT
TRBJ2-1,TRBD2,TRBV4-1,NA,CASSQEGLAGYNEQFF,TGCGCCAGCAGCCAAGAGGGACTAGCGGGGTACAATGAGCAGTTCTTC